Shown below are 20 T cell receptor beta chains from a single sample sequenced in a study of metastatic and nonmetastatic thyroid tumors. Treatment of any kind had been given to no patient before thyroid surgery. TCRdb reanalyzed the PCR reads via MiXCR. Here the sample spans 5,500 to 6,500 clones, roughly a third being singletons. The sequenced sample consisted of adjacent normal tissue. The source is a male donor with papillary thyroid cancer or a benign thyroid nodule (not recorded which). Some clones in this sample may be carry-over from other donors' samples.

CDR3 coding DNA: TGTGCCAGCAGCGGCGGGAGGGCGGGTGAGACCCAGTACTTC. Translation: CASSGGRAGETQYF. The chain is built from TRBV7-8 and TRBJ2-5; 9 bases are a match to TRBD2. Germline V lookup: CDR1 SGHVS, CDR2 FQNEAQ. Losses at the gene ends were 5 bases for V and 5 bases for J; bases not matched to a gene: 6. The length of the CDR3 is 14 residues. The whole variable domain, remainder taken from reference TRBV7-8 and TRBJ2-5, is GAGVSQSPRYKVAKRGQDVALRCDPISGHVSLFWYQQALGQGPEFLTYFQNEAQLDKSGLPSDRFFAERPEGSVSTLKIQRTQQEDSAVYLCASSGGRAGETQYFGPGTRLLVL.

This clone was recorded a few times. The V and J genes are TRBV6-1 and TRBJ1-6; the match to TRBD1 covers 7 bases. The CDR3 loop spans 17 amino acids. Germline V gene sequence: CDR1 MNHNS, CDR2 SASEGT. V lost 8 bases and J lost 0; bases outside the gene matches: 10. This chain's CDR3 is CASALGQTSSYNSPLHF. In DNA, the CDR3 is TGTGCCAGCGCTTTGGGACAGACCAGCTCCTATAATTCACCCCTCCACTTT.

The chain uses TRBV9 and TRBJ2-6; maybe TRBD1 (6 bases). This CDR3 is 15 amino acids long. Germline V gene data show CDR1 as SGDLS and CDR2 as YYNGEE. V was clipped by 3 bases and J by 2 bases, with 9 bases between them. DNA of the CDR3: TGTGCCAGCAGCGACCAGGGGACTGGGGCCAACGTCCTGACTTTC. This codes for CASSDQGTGANVLTF.

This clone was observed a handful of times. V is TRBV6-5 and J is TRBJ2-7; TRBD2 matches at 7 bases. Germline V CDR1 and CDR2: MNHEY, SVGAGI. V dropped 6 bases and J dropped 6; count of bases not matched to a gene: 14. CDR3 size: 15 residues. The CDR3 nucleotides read TGTGCCAGCAGCCCCTACGTGGGGGGGGTCAGCGAGCAGTACTTC. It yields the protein CASSPYVGGVSEQYF.

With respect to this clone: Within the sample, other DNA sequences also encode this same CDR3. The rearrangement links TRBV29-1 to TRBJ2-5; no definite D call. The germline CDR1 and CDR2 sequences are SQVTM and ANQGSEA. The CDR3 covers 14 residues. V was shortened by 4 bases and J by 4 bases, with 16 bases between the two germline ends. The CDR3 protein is CSVGGAPRVETQYF. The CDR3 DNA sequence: TGCAGCGTTGGAGGTGCCCCCCGGGTAGAGACCCAGTACTTC.

As DNA, the CDR3 is TGTGCCTGGAGTGGTAGTCAGCGCGGTGGCTACACCTTC. Translation gives CAWSGSQRGGYTF. This chain links TRBV30 with TRBJ1-2; no reliable D call. CDR3 size: 13 residues. Germline values: CDR1 GTSNPN, CDR2 SVGIG (reference sequence). Trimming pared 1 base from V and 7 bases from J, leaving 13 bases between. The variable domain in full, completed from reference TRBV30 and TRBJ1-2, reads SQTIHQWPATLVQPVGSPLSLECTVEGTSNPNLYWYRQAAGRGLQLLFYSVGIGQISSEVPQNLSASRPQDRQFILSSKKLLLSDSGFYLCAWSGSQRGGYTFGSGTRLTVV.

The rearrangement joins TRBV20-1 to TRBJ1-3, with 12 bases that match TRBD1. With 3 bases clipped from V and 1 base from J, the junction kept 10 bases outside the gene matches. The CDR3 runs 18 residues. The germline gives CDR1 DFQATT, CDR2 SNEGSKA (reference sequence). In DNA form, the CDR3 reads TGCAGTGCTAGCGACTATCCGGGACAGGGGGCGTCTGGAAACACCATATATTTT. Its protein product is CSASDYPGQGASGNTIYF.

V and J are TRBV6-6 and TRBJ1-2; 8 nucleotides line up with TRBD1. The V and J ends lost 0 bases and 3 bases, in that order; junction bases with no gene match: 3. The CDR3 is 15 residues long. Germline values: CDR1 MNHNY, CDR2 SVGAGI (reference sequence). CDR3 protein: CASSYSWTGHYGYTF. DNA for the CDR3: TGTGCCAGCAGTTACTCATGGACAGGGCACTATGGCTACACCTTC.

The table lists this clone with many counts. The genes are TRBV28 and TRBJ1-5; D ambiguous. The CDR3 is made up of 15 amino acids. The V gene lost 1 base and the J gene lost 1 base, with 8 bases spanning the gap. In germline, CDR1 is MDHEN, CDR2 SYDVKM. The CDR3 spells CASSLSRASNQPQHF. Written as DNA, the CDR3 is TGTGCCAGCAGTTTATCTCGGGCAAGCAATCAGCCCCAGCATTTT.

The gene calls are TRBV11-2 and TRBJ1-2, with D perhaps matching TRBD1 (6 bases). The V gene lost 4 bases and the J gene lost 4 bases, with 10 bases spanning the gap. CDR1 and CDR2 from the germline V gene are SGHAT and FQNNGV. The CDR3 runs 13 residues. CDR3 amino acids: CASSSGTTYGYTF. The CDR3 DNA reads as TGTGCCAGCAGCTCCGGGACAACCTATGGCTACACCTTC.

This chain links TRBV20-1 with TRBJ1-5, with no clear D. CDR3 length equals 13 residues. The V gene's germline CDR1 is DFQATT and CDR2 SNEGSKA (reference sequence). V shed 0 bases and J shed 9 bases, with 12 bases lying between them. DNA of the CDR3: TGCAGTGCTAGAGACAGCCAAGTCTGGCCCCAGCATTTT. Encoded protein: CSARDSQVWPQHF.

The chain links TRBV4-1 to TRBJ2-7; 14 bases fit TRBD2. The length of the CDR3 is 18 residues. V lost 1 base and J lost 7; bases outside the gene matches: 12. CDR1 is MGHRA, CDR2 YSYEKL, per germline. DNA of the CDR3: TGCGCCAGCAGCCAAGTCGCTCGGGGGACTAGCGGGAGAGGAGAGCAGTACTTC. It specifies CASSQVARGTSGRGEQYF.

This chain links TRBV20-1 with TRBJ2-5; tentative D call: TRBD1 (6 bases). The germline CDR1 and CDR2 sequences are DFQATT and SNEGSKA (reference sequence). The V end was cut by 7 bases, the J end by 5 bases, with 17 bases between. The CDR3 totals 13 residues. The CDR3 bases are TGCAGTGTTCCCGGGACATTGGTTGAGACCCAGTACTTC. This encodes CSVPGTLVETQYF.

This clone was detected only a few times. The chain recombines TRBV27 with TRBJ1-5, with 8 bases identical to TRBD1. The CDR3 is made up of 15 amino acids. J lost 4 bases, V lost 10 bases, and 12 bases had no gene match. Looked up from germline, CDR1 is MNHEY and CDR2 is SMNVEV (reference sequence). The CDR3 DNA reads TGTGCCACCAAAGGACGGACAGGGACGAATCAGCCCCAGCATTTT. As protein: CATKGRTGTNQPQHF.

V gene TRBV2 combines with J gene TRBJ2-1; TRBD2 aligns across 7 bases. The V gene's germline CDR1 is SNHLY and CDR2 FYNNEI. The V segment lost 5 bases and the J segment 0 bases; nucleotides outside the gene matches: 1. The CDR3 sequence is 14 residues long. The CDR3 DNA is TGTGCCAGCAGTTGGACTAGCTCCTACAATGAGCAGTTCTTC. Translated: CASSWTSSYNEQFF.

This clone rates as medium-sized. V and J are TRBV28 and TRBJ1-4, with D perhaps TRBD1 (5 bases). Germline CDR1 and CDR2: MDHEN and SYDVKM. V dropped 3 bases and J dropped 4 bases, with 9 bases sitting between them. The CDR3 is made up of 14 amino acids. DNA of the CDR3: TGTGCCAGCAGTTTCCAGGGAGGTAATGAAAAACTGTTTTTT. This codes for CASSFQGGNEKLFF. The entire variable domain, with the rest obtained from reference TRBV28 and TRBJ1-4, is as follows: DVKVTQSSRYLVKRTGEKVFLECVQDMDHENMFWYRQDPGLGLRLIYFSYDVKMKEKGDIPEGYSVSREKKERFSLILESASTNQTSMYLCASSFQGGNEKLFFGSGTQLSVL.

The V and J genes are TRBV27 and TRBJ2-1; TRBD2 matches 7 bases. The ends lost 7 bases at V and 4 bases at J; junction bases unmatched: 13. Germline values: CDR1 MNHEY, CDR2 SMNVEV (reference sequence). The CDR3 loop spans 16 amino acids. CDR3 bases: TGTGCCAGCAAGACCTCCGGGACTATCGGGTACAATGAGCAGTTCTTC. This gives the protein CASKTSGTIGYNEQFF.

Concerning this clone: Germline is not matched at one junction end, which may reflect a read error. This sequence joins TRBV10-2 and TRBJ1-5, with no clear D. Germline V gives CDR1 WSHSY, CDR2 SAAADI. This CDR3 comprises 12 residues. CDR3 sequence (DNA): TGCGCCACCAGTAATAGCAATCAGCCCCAGCATTTT. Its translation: CATSNSNQPQHF.

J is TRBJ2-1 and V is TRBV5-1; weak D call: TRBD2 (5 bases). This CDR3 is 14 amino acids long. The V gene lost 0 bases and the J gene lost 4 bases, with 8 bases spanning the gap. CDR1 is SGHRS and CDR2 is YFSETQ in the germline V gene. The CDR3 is CASSLGTGYNEQFF. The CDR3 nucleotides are TGCGCCAGCAGCTTGGGGACGGGGTACAATGAGCAGTTCTTC.

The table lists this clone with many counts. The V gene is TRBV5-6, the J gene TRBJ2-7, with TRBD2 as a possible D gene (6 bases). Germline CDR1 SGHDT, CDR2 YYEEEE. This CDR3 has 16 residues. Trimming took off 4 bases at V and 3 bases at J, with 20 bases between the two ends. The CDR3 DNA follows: TGTGCCAGCAGCCCCCCATCTAGCGATCTTAGCTACGAGCAGTACTTC. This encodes CASSPPSSDLSYEQYF.